This TCR beta chain was sequenced in a study of T cells after yellow fever vaccination. Points from the study as a whole: After the booster, over 95% of CD4 and around nine tenths of CD8 primary-response clones were re-detected.

TCRdb redid the calling of the 5' RACE reads with MiXCR, one entry per CDR3 protein. The sample records around 11,000 distinct CDR3 sequences, under 5.5% being singletons. The length of the CDR3 is 12 residues. V lost 6 bases, J lost 8 bases, and 12 bases lay in between. This clonotype was found many times. The receptor was isolated from a man aged 18 to 29 who received the YFV17D yellow fever vaccine. This chain links TRBV12-3 or TRBV12-4 with TRBJ2-3, with D perhaps TRBD1 (5 bases). The sequenced sample was PBMCs, either bulk or a sorted T-cell subset (CD4+, CD8+, memory, or dextramer-sorted; not recorded which), obtained around 15 days after the first yellow fever vaccination. Here the CDR3 DNA reads TGTGCCAGCAGGGCAGGGCACGGTACGCAGTATTTT. This codes for CASRAGHGTQYF.